The 20 T cell receptor beta chains below were found in one sample sequenced in a study of CXCR3-negative and CXCR3-positive naive CD8 T cells. The authors prepared UMI-labeled TRB cDNA libraries by 5' RACE. For each CDR3 protein, TCRdb gives one entry from its re-call of the 5' RACE reads, without DNA. Its table records about 80,000 distinct CDR3 sequences. What was sequenced was naive CXCR3- CD8+ T cells from blood. Specified subset: CD45RO-CCR7+CD27+CD95- naive CD8+ T cells lacking CXCR3 (TNR3-). The receptors originated from a human donor in good health. Some clones in this sample may be carry-over from other donors' samples.

The chain uses TRBV4-3 and TRBJ1-1; the TCRdb D gene call, TRBD1, has no DNA to confirm it. The CDR3 runs to 17 residues. Per the germline V gene, CDR1 is LGHNA and CDR2 is YSLEER. This CDR3 reads CASSQDLTGTGNTEAFF.

This chain uses TRBV29-1 with TRBJ2-5; TCRdb lists TRBD1, though no DNA is available to test this call. The CDR3 has 17 amino acids. CDR1 and CDR2 from the germline V gene are SQVTM and ANQGSEA. The CDR3 loop is CSVEDPDRGTFQETQYF.

The chain employs TRBV29-1 and TRBJ1-1. CDR3 length: 12 residues. The germline gives CDR1 SQVTM, CDR2 ANQGSEA. The CDR3 is CSVLMLNTEAFF.

The V gene is TRBV29-1, the J gene TRBJ2-5; TCRdb's D call, TRBD2, is unchecked because there is no DNA. Germline CDR1 is SQVTM and CDR2 is ANQGSEA. The CDR3 covers 13 residues. The CDR3 sequence is CSVGLTGWETQYF.

The rearrangement joins TRBV7-9 to TRBJ1-1; without DNA, the TCRdb call of TRBD1 cannot be checked. The CDR3 sequence is 13 residues long. Looked up from germline, CDR1 is SEHNR and CDR2 is FQNEAQ (reference sequence). The chain's CDR3 is CASSPPANTEAFF.

The genes are TRBV11-2 and TRBJ2-3; TCRdb indicates TRBD1, and absent DNA this call remains unverified. Germline CDR1 and CDR2: SGHAT and FQNNGV. This CDR3 has 17 residues. CDR3 sequence: CASSLDPGTGRSDTQYF.

The J gene is TRBJ2-7, the V gene TRBV5-1; the D gene TCRdb calls, TRBD2, cannot be checked with no DNA. Germline values: CDR1 SGHRS, CDR2 YFSETQ. CDR3 length: 12 residues. CDR3 residues: CASSPAGVEQYF.

V and J are TRBV20-1 and TRBJ2-7; TCRdb's D call, TRBD2, is unchecked because there is no DNA. CDR1 and CDR2 (germline): DFQATT, SNEGSKA (reference sequence). CDR3 length equals 14 residues. This chain's CDR3 is CSVPTSPNSYEQYF.

The gene calls are TRBV4-3 and TRBJ2-1; the D call of TRBD2 rests on TCRdb alone, since no DNA is present to check it. There are 17 residues in the CDR3. Germline V CDR1 and CDR2: LGHNA, YSLEER. The CDR3 sequence is CASSPSPRGGAANEQFF.

This chain links TRBV6-6 with TRBJ2-7; TCRdb gives TRBD1 as the D gene, but with no DNA this cannot be confirmed. The CDR3 totals 14 residues. Germline CDR1 is MNHNY and CDR2 is SVGAGI (reference sequence). The CDR3 reads CASSTQGFSYEQYF.

The chain couples TRBV7-9 to TRBJ2-2; checking the TCRdb D call of TRBD1 is not possible without DNA. CDR3 length equals 20 residues. Germline V gives CDR1 SEHNR, CDR2 FQNEAQ (reference sequence). The CDR3 here is CASSQHPWEQGLSASGELFF.

The rearrangement uses TRBV7-9 and TRBJ1-2. Per germline, CDR1 SEHNR and CDR2 FQNEAQ (reference sequence). CDR3 length: 12 amino acids. Here the CDR3 reads CASSLDNYGYTF.

The V and J genes are TRBV3-1 and TRBJ2-7; TCRdb's D call, TRBD1, is unchecked because there is no DNA. The CDR3 is made up of 16 amino acids. CDR1 and CDR2 (germline): LGHDT, YNNKEL (reference sequence). CDR3 amino acids: CASSQEGTGAGNEQYF.

V and J are TRBV20-1 and TRBJ2-1; TCRdb designates TRBD2, a call that cannot be tested without DNA. This CDR3 contains 14 residues. Looked up from germline, CDR1 is DFQATT and CDR2 is SNEGSKA (reference sequence). The CDR3 region is CRPRSGRTGNEQFF.

V gene TRBV28 combines with J gene TRBJ2-5. CDR3 length: 14 amino acids. Germline values: CDR1 MDHEN, CDR2 SYDVKM. CDR3 sequence: CASSMVSWGETQYF. Looking up the rest from reference TRBV28 and TRBJ2-5 gives the full variable domain: DVKVTQSSRYLVKRTGEKVFLECVQDMDHENMFWYRQDPGLGLRLIYFSYDVKMKEKGDIPEGYSVSREKKERFSLILESASTNQTSMYLCASSMVSWGETQYFGPGTRLLVL.

The chain joins TRBV12-5 to TRBJ2-3; TCRdb calls TRBD2, which cannot be checked without DNA. This CDR3 is built from 17 residues. The germline V gene encodes CDR1 LGHNT and CDR2 FRNRAP. Here the CDR3 reads CASGLDRSGGGTDTQYF.

This chain joins TRBV6-5 and TRBJ2-2; TCRdb's D call, TRBD1, is unchecked because there is no DNA. CDR3 length: 16 amino acids. The germline V gene has CDR1 MNHEY and CDR2 SVGAGI. This chain's CDR3 is CASSPLGTENTGELFF.

The chain combines TRBV29-1 with TRBJ1-1. Looked up from germline, CDR1 is SQVTM and CDR2 is ANQGSEA. There are 12 residues in the CDR3. The CDR3 protein is CSARDMNTEAFF.

This CDR3 reads CSVELASYEQYF. This chain links TRBV29-1 with TRBJ2-7; TCRdb's D gene call, TRBD2, goes unchecked for lack of DNA. This CDR3 is built from 12 residues. The germline V gene has CDR1 SQVTM and CDR2 ANQGSEA.

The chain uses TRBV4-2 and TRBJ2-1; lacking DNA, the TRBD2 call made by TCRdb goes unchecked. Germline assignment: CDR1 LGHNA and CDR2 YNFKEQ. There are 15 residues in the CDR3. The CDR3: CASSQGTRSEDEQFF.